This TCR beta chain was observed in a study of shared clonotypes between healthy human individuals. The method was immunoSEQ multiplex PCR; TCRdb's version includes in-frame clones alone and lacks a portion of them. This table has about 2.2 million clones, around 95% appearing once. In the naive CD8 group, cells lacked CD45RO and were positively selected for CCR7, so terminally differentiated effector memory CD45RA+ cells were left out. This TCR was sampled from a man younger than 35 in good health. Some clones in this sample may be carry-over from other donors' samples. Sequenced sample: naive CD8+ T cells from PBMCs.

CDR3 nucleotides: TGTGCCAGCAGCTTGGATCCGGAGGGGTACTCCTACGAGCAGTACTTC. Translation: CASSLDPEGYSYEQYF. The chain combines TRBV5-6 with TRBJ2-7, with D possibly being TRBD2 (6 bases). Trimming took 0 bases from V and 0 from J, leaving 13 bases between them. The CDR3 sequence is 16 residues long. Germline V CDR1 and CDR2: SGHDT, YYEEEE.